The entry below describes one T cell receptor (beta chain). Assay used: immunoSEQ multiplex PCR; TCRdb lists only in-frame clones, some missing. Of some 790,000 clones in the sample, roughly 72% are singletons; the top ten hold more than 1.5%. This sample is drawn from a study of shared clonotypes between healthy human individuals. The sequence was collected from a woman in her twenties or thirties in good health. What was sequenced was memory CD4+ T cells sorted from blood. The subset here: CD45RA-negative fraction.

CDR3 in amino acids: CASRLAVNYGYTF. Written as DNA, the CDR3 is TGTGCCAGCAGGCTCGCAGTCAACTATGGCTACACCTTC. J is TRBJ1-2 and V is TRBV6-5; D uncertain. The CDR3 loop spans 13 amino acids. Germline V gene lookup returns CDR1 MNHEY and CDR2 SVGAGI. V shed 6 bases and J shed 2 bases, with 10 bases lying between them.